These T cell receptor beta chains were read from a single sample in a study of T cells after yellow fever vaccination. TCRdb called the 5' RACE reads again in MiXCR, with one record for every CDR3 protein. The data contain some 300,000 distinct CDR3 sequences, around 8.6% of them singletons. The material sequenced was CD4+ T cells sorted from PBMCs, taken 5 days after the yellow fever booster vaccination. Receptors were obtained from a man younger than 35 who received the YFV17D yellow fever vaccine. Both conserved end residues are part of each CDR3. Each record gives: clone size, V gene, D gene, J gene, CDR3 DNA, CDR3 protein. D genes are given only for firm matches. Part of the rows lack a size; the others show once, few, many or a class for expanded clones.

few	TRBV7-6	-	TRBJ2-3	TGTGCCAGCAGCTTAGAGGTCGGGACCGCGGCAGATACGCAGTATTTT	CASSLEVGTAADTQYF
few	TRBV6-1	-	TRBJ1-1	TGTGCCAGCAGTGTTCATCGACAGATGAACACTGAAGCTTTCTTT	CASSVHRQMNTEAFF
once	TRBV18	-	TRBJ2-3	TGTGCCAGCTCACTAGGGCCATTCAGCACAGATACGCAGTATTTT	CASSLGPFSTDTQYF
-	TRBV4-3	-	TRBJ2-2	TGCGCCAGCAGCCAAGAGGTACCCGGGGAGCTGTTTTTT	CASSQEVPGELFF
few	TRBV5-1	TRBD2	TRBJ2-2	TGCGCCAGCAGCTTTATAGCGGGCGCGAACACCGGGGAGCTGTTTTTT	CASSFIAGANTGELFF
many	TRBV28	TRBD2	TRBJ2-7	TGTGCCAGCAGTTACCCGGGACTAGCGGGGTACGAGCAGTACTTC	CASSYPGLAGYEQYF
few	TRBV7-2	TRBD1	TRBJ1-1	TGTGCCAGCAGCTTCGGCCCGGGACAGGGAAGAGACACTGAAGCTTTCTTT	CASSFGPGQGRDTEAFF
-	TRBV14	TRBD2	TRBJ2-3	TGTGCCAGCGCAGGTAGCGGGGCAGATACGCAGTATTTT	CASAGSGADTQYF
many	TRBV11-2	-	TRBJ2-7	TGTGCCAGCAGCTGGGGCCCAAGCTCCTACGAGCAGTACTTC	CASSWGPSSYEQYF
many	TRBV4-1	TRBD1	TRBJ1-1	TGCGCCAGCAGCCAAGGCATGGGACAGGGTCCGGGGCACCCCACTGAAGCTTTCTTT	CASSQGMGQGPGHPTEAFF
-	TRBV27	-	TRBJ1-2	TGTGCCAGCAGTACCAACCGGCGGTCTAACTATGGCTACACCTTC	CASSTNRRSNYGYTF
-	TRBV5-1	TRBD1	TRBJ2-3	TGCGCCAGCAGCTTTCTACGGACAGGTATGGATACGCAGTATTTT	CASSFLRTGMDTQYF
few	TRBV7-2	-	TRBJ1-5	TGTGCCAGCAGCTTAGACCCTGGCAGGGACCACAATCAGCCCCAGCATTTT	CASSLDPGRDHNQPQHF
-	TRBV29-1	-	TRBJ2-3	TGCAGCGTTGAAGGGGAGACGACAGATACGCAGTATTTT	CSVEGETTDTQYF
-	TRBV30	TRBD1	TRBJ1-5	TGTGCCTGGAGTGTAAAGACAGGGGGTCAGCCCCAGCATTTT	CAWSVKTGGQPQHF
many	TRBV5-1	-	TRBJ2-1	TGCGCCAGCAGCCTTCCCCCGGCGGGCGAGCAGTTCTTC	CASSLPPAGEQFF
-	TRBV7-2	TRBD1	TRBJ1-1	TGTGCCAGCAGACTGACAGGGGGGAACACTGAAGCTTTCTTT	CASRLTGGNTEAFF